Following are 27 T cell receptor beta chains from one sample sequenced in a study of a mutant IDH1 vaccine in newly diagnosed glioma. Some clones are missing from TCRdb's copy, which holds only in-frame ones; the method was immunoSEQ multiplex PCR. The sample includes around 41,000 clones, over 75% of them seen just once. The time point was: week 35, safety follow-up. Alongside topical imiquimod, each dose of vaccine comprised 300 ug of mutant IDH1 20-mer peptide. Their cognate antigens are unknown. The material sequenced was PBMCs, taken from a glioma patient whose treatment included an IDH1 peptide vaccine. These receptors all come from a man aged 35 to 55 with glioma.

This clone was seen only a few times. The chain has TRBV11-2 and TRBJ2-1; D is undetermined. The CDR3 length is 14 residues. From germline, CDR1 is SGHAT and CDR2 FQNNGV. The germline V and J ends were trimmed by 1 base and 4 bases, with 8 bases remaining between them. The CDR3 is CASSLVGSYNEQFF. As DNA, the CDR3 is TGTGCCAGCAGCTTAGTAGGGTCTTACAATGAGCAGTTCTTC. The variable domain in full, with the rest retrieved from reference TRBV11-2 and TRBJ2-1, is EAGVAQSPRYKIIEKRQSVAFWCNPISGHATLYWYQQILGQGPKLLIQFQNNGVVDDSQLPKDRFSAERLKGVDSTLKIQPAKLEDSAVYLCASSLVGSYNEQFFGPGTRLTVL.

This clone has just one count. The rearrangement links TRBV28 to TRBJ1-5; D unclear. This CDR3 contains 14 residues. Looked up from germline, CDR1 is MDHEN and CDR2 is SYDVKM. The ends were cut back, 1 base at V and 3 bases at J, with 7 bases in the middle. CDR3 sequence reads: CASSLSRFNQPQHF. DNA of the CDR3: TGTGCCAGCAGTTTATCCCGGTTCAATCAGCCCCAGCATTTT.

The J gene is TRBJ2-2, the V gene TRBV7-2, with unresolved D. V was clipped by 2 bases and J by 3 bases, with 10 bases between them. The CDR3 runs to 15 residues. Germline CDR1 SGHTA, CDR2 FQGNSA. Written as DNA, the CDR3 is TGTGCCAGCAGCTTAATCGTCCGCGACACCGGGGAGCTGTTTTTT. The encoded protein is CASSLIVRDTGELFF. The full variable domain, rest sourced from reference TRBV7-2 and TRBJ2-2, is GAGVSQSPSNKVTEKGKDVELRCDPISGHTALYWYRQSLGQGLEFLIYFQGNSAPDKSGLPSDRFSAERTGGSVSTLTIQRTQQEDSAVYLCASSLIVRDTGELFFGEGSRLTVL.

DNA for the CDR3: TGTGCCACCAGTCATCCCATCCAGGGGGGAAAAAGCTATGGCTACACCTTC. This gives the protein CATSHPIQGGKSYGYTF. The rearrangement joins TRBV15 to TRBJ1-2; TRBD1 agrees at 7 bases. CDR1 LNHNV and CDR2 YYDKDF come from the germline V gene (reference sequence). The J segment lost 4 bases and the V segment lost 6 bases, leaving 17 bases of the junction unmatched. The CDR3 contains 17 residues.

This rearrangement joins TRBV6-1 to TRBJ1-1; 8 nucleotides match TRBD1. V lost 5 bases and J lost 4; bases outside the gene matches: 6. Per the germline V gene, CDR1 is MNHNS and CDR2 is SASEGT. The length of the CDR3 is 14 residues. The CDR3 coding sequence is TGTGCCAGCAGTCCCCGGCAGGGGGCCACTGAAGCTTTCTTT. Its protein is CASSPRQGATEAFF.

The chain recombines TRBV7-9 with TRBJ2-3; TRBD2 matches at 8 bases. This CDR3 region has 19 residues. CDR1 is SEHNR, CDR2 FQNEAQ, per germline (reference sequence). Trimming removed 7 bases from V and 2 bases from J; junction bases left unmatched: 20. The CDR3 sequence is CASTPGGGSSGGVTDTQYF. The CDR3 nucleotides are TGTGCCAGCACCCCGGGCGGGGGGTCTAGCGGAGGGGTCACAGATACGCAGTATTTT. The full variable domain, with the rest looked up from reference TRBV7-9 and TRBJ2-3, is DTGVSQNPRHKITKRGQNVTFRCDPISEHNRLYWYRQTLGQGPEFLTYFQNEAQLEKSRLLSDRFSAERPKGSFSTLEIQRTEQGDSAMYLCASTPGGGSSGGVTDTQYFGPGTRLTVL.

The V and J genes are TRBV2 and TRBJ2-1, with TRBD1 matching over 10 bases. The CDR3 extends over 14 amino acids. With V trimmed by 3 bases and J by 16 bases, 12 bases remained unmatched. Germline loops: CDR1 SNHLY, CDR2 FYNNEI. As DNA, the CDR3 is TGTGCCAGCAGTGATGGGACAGGGGCAAAAGTCGTCTTCTTC. This codes for CASSDGTGAKVVFF.

The chain uses TRBV7-9 and TRBJ1-2; D unclear. Germline values: CDR1 SEHNR, CDR2 FQNEAQ (reference sequence). Trimming took off 5 bases at V and 0 bases at J, with 7 bases between the two ends. The CDR3 runs 13 residues. CDR3: CASSPTANYGYTF. The CDR3 region has the DNA TGTGCCAGCAGCCCTACGGCTAACTATGGCTACACCTTC.

The V gene is TRBV6-1, the J gene TRBJ2-7, with 8 positions matching TRBD2. After removal of 8 bases from V and 4 bases from J, the junction contained 7 bases not matched to a gene. Germline V gene sequence: CDR1 MNHNS, CDR2 SASEGT. This CDR3 contains 13 residues. The CDR3 bases are TGTGCCAGCGGGTCGGGAGGGCGATACGAGCAGTACTTC. Translation gives CASGSGGRYEQYF.

The V and J genes are TRBV4-3 and TRBJ1-1; no clear D gene. This CDR3 has 14 amino acids. Per germline, CDR1 LGHNA and CDR2 YSLEER. The ends were cut back, 1 base at V and 4 bases at J, with 10 bases in the middle. In DNA form, the CDR3 reads TGCGCCAGCAGCCAAGTCGTGGGGAGCACTGAAGCTTTCTTT. Its translation: CASSQVVGSTEAFF.

Worth noting for this clone: At one boundary the junction diverges from the germline segment, which might be a read error. The rearrangement links TRBV7-7 to TRBJ2-1, with unresolved D. The length of the CDR3 is 16 residues. CDR1 and CDR2 (germline): SSHAT, FNYEAQ (reference sequence). The CDR3 coding sequence is TGTGCTAGCAGCTTAAAGGTGGAGACCTCCTACAATGAGCAGTTCTTC. Its translation: CASSLKVETSYNEQFF.

The chain joins TRBV7-2 to TRBJ2-6; the D gene could be TRBD1 or TRBD2 (5 bases each). The germline V and J ends were trimmed by 5 bases and 4 bases, with 15 bases remaining between them. The CDR3 sequence is 16 residues long. The V gene's germline CDR1 is SGHTA and CDR2 FQGNSA. The CDR3 is CASSGLTASGANVLTF. CDR3 in DNA: TGTGCCAGCAGCGGGTTGACAGCTAGCGGGGCCAACGTCCTGACTTTC. Combining the CDR3 with reference TRBV7-2 and TRBJ2-6 gives the whole variable domain GAGVSQSPSNKVTEKGKDVELRCDPISGHTALYWYRQSLGQGLEFLIYFQGNSAPDKSGLPSDRFSAERTGGSVSTLTIQRTQQEDSAVYLCASSGLTASGANVLTFGAGSRLTVL.

This clone appeared once. V and J are TRBV5-6 and TRBJ2-1; 9 positions match TRBD2. Germline lookup yields CDR1 SGHDT and CDR2 YYEEEE. V gave up 4 bases and J gave up 4 bases; unmatched junction bases: 6. CDR3 length: 15 amino acids. CDR3 DNA sequence: TGTGCCAGCAGCGACGGACTAGCGTATTACAATGAGCAGTTCTTC. Translating gives CASSDGLAYYNEQFF.

The rearrangement links TRBV27 to TRBJ2-7; 14 nucleotides line up with TRBD2. CDR1 is MNHEY, CDR2 SMNVEV, per germline (reference sequence). The CDR3 contains 19 residues. J lost 3 bases, V lost 3 bases, and 13 bases had no gene match. The CDR3, as DNA: TGTGCCAGCAGTTTTAGGGCTAACCCGGGGACTAGCGGGAGCTACGAGCAGTACTTC. As protein: CASSFRANPGTSGSYEQYF.

This chain links TRBV7-2 with TRBJ2-6, with 9 nucleotides matching TRBD1. The junction had 9 bases not matched to a gene; V was cut back by 3 bases and J by 0 bases. The CDR3 has 19 residues. Germline CDR1 SGHTA, CDR2 FQGNSA. CDR3 nucleotide sequence: TGTGCCAGCAGCTTTACCCGACAGGGGGGGATCTCTGGGGCCAACGTCCTGACTTTC. It yields the protein CASSFTRQGGISGANVLTF.

This rearrangement joins TRBV9 to TRBJ2-5; tentatively, D is TRBD1 or TRBD2 (5 bases each). Germline V gene data show CDR1 as SGDLS and CDR2 as YYNGEE. The germline V and J ends were trimmed by 3 bases and 5 bases, with 17 bases remaining between them. CDR3 length: 15 residues. CDR3 DNA: TGTGCCAGCAGCGCCCGGGACCGCTGGGTGGAGACCCAGTACTTC. Protein: CASSARDRWVETQYF.

The chain is built from TRBV4-3 and TRBJ2-2, with 10 bases fitting TRBD2. This CDR3 contains 16 residues. The germline gives CDR1 LGHNA, CDR2 YSLEER. V lost 0 bases, J lost 6 bases, and 4 bases stayed unmatched. CDR3 nucleotide sequence: TGCGCCAGCAGCCAAGAAAGCGGGAGGGCCTCCGGGGAGCTGTTTTTT. Translated: CASSQESGRASGELFF.

The chain links TRBV5-4 to TRBJ2-2; D might be TRBD2 (5 bases). The CDR3 is 14 amino acids. Per germline, CDR1 SGHNT and CDR2 YYREEE (reference sequence). Trimming removed 1 base at V and 3 bases at J, with 7 bases between. The CDR3 is CASSLSGDTGELFF. DNA for the CDR3: TGTGCCAGCAGCTTGTCCGGGGACACCGGGGAGCTGTTTTTT.

The chain is built from TRBV5-6 and TRBJ2-2; 11 bases line up with TRBD1. The V gene end was trimmed by 4 bases and the J gene end by 7 bases; junction bases not matched to a gene: 6. The CDR3 spans 15 residues. Germline CDR1 is SGHDT and CDR2 is YYEEEE. CDR3 DNA sequence: TGTGCCAGCAGCCCCGGGACAGGGGGGTACGGGGAGCTGTTTTTT. The encoded protein is CASSPGTGGYGELFF.

This rearrangement joins TRBV13 to TRBJ1-2; tentative D call: TRBD1 (6 bases). From germline, CDR1 is PRHDT and CDR2 FYEKMQ (reference sequence). The CDR3 contains 14 residues. The V and J ends lost 1 base and 2 bases respectively, with 8 bases between them. CDR3 sequence (DNA): TGTGCCAGCAGCTTAGCAGGGGCCAACTATGGCTACACCTTC. Translated: CASSLAGANYGYTF.

The rearrangement joins TRBV11-2 to TRBJ2-3; D remains ambiguous. CDR3 length: 12 amino acids. Trimming shortened V by 5 bases and J by 6 bases, and 9 bases separated the two germline ends. Germline CDR1 reads SGHAT; CDR2 reads FQNNGV. The CDR3 DNA reads as TGTGCCAGCAGCGTTTGGTTGGATACGCAGTATTTT. It yields the protein CASSVWLDTQYF.

The V and J genes are TRBV10-1 and TRBJ1-1; D perhaps matches TRBD1 (6 bases). This CDR3 is 14 amino acids long. Germline CDR1 reads WNHNN; CDR2 reads SYGVQD (reference sequence). Trimming removed 2 bases from V and 5 bases from J, with 12 bases in between. Here the CDR3 DNA reads TGCGCCAGCAGTGAGGGACAGTGGGGGACTGAAGCTTTCTTT. Residues: CASSEGQWGTEAFF.

The rearrangement links TRBV2 to TRBJ1-2, with D unclear. The CDR3 covers 15 residues. Germline CDR1 is SNHLY and CDR2 is FYNNEI. Trimming shortened V by 6 bases and J by 0 bases, and 14 bases separated the two germline ends. The CDR3 nucleotides are TGTGCCAGCAGCAGTCGCCCCCAGACTAACTATGGCTACACCTTC. The encoded protein is CASSSRPQTNYGYTF.

This sequence joins TRBV7-8 and TRBJ2-6, with 8 bases lining up with TRBD2. V gave up 1 base and J gave up 2 bases; unmatched junction bases: 7. The CDR3 length is 18 residues. Germline V gives CDR1 SGHVS, CDR2 FQNEAQ. As DNA, the CDR3 is TGTGCCAGCAGCTTAGATCGGGAGGGGCAAGCTGGGGCCAACGTCCTGACTTTC. It codes for CASSLDREGQAGANVLTF.

J is TRBJ2-1 and V is TRBV5-1; 7 bases agree with TRBD1. Per the germline V gene, CDR1 is SGHRS and CDR2 is YFSETQ. The CDR3 sequence is 18 residues long. Trimming took 0 bases from V and 2 from J; bases not matched to a gene: 11. The CDR3: CASSLAWIKGAAYNEQFF. CDR3 sequence (DNA): TGCGCCAGCAGCTTGGCCTGGATTAAGGGGGCCGCCTACAATGAGCAGTTCTTC. The variable domain in full, with the rest retrieved from reference TRBV5-1 and TRBJ2-1, is KAGVTQTPRYLIKTRGQQVTLSCSPISGHRSVSWYQQTPGQGLQFLFEYFSETQRNKGNFPGRFSGRQFSNSRSEMNVSTLELGDSALYLCASSLAWIKGAAYNEQFFGPGTRLTVL.

The V and J genes are TRBV9 and TRBJ2-1, with D possibly TRBD1 on 6 matching bases. This CDR3 spans 17 amino acids. The germline V gene has CDR1 SGDLS and CDR2 YYNGEE. Trimming left V 0 bases short and J 1 base short, with 14 bases between. The CDR3 loop is CASSVDPLGGSYNEQFF. CDR3 bases: TGTGCCAGCAGCGTAGATCCCCTAGGGGGTTCCTACAATGAGCAGTTCTTC.

The chain carries TRBV30 and TRBJ1-3, with D possibly TRBD1 on 6 matching bases. CDR1 is GTSNPN and CDR2 is SVGIG in the germline V gene (reference sequence). The CDR3 covers 14 residues. Trimming removed 3 bases from V and 4 bases from J, with 13 bases in between. The CDR3 loop reads CAWRLDSWGNTIYF. The CDR3 bases are TGTGCCTGGAGGCTGGACAGCTGGGGAAACACCATATATTTT.